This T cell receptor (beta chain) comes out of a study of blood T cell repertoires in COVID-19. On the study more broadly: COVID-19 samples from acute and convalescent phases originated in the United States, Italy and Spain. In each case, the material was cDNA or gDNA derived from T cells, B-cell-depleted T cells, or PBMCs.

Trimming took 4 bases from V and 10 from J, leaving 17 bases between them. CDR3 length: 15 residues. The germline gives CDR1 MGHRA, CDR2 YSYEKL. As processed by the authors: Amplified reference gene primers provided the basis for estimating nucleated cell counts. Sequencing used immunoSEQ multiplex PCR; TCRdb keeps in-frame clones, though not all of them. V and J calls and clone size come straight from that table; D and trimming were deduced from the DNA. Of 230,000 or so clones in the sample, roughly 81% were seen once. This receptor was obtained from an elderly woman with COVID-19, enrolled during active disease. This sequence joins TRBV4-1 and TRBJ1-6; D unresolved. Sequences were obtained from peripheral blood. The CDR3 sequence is CASSLYWAEASPLHF. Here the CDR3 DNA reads TGCGCCAGCAGCCTCTACTGGGCCGAAGCCTCACCCCTCCACTTT.